These 26 T cell receptor beta chains originate from one sample sequenced in a study of blood T cells in healthy people across ages. Together with a sample-barcoded 5' primer, a J-beta primer mix was included in a second PCR lasting about 7 to 11 cycles. TCRdb independently ran MiXCR on the 5' RACE reads; one entry per CDR3 protein. The table has around 900,000 distinct CDR3 sequences, about 30% seen once. The sequenced sample was blood. These receptors all stem from an elderly woman in good health.

This clonotype was detected a few times. The chain uses TRBV20-1 and TRBJ2-4; 11 bases agree with TRBD2. This CDR3 has 15 amino acids. Trimming took 6 bases from V and 8 from J; bases not matched to a gene: 12. CDR1 and CDR2 (germline): DFQATT, SNEGSKA (reference sequence). CDR3 sequence: CSALIRLAGKDIQYF. The CDR3 nucleotides read TGCAGTGCCCTCATCCGACTAGCGGGAAAGGACATTCAGTACTTC.

The chain links TRBV6-1 to TRBJ1-5, with TRBD1 as a possible D gene (5 bases). CDR3 size: 15 residues. Trimming took 7 bases from V and 0 from J, leaving 13 bases between them. CDR1 is MNHNS, CDR2 SASEGT, per germline. The CDR3 DNA is TGTGCCAGCACCCGACAGCTAAATAGCAATCAGCCCCAGCATTTT. Translation: CASTRQLNSNQPQHF.

The CDR3 is CASSDQVGRETRYF. The DNA for the CDR3 is TGTGCCAGCAGTGATCAAGTGGGGCGAGAGACCCGGTACTTC. The chain recombines TRBV2 with TRBJ2-4; D might be TRBD1 (5 bases). With 3 bases removed from V and 15 bases from J, the gap between germline ends came to 21 bases. Germline CDR1 is SNHLY and CDR2 is FYNNEI. The CDR3 spans 14 residues.

A word on this clonotype: A read error may produce the germline difference seen at one junction end. The rearrangement uses TRBV7-2 and TRBJ2-7; 8 bases agree with TRBD1. CDR3 size: 14 residues. CDR1 and CDR2 (germline): SGHTA, FQGNSA. Here the CDR3 reads CASSLGTGRYAQYF. The CDR3 DNA reads as TGTGCCAGCAGCTTAGGGACAGGGCGGTACGCGCAGTACTTC.

A few counts support this clonotype. This sequence may be a read error, since a much larger clone differs from it by one base. This chain connects TRBV12-3 or TRBV12-4 to TRBJ1-2; D unclear. There are 12 residues in the CDR3. CDR3 DNA sequence: TGTGCCAGCAGTCGGGGTATCGGTGGCCACACCTTC. The encoded protein is CASSRGIGGHTF.

The chain carries TRBV4-1 and TRBJ1-4; no clear D. The CDR3 length is 17 residues. Germline-derived CDR1 and CDR2 are MGHRA and YSYEKL. The V gene lost 0 bases and the J gene lost 7 bases, with 18 bases spanning the gap. The DNA for the CDR3 is TGCGCCAGCAGCCAAGATCGGGCTAGGGTGATCGGTGAAAAACTGTTTTTT. Translating it yields CASSQDRARVIGEKLFF.

The chain combines TRBV27 with TRBJ1-5; D call uncertain. Trimming left V 5 bases short and J 2 bases short, with 19 bases between. Germline V CDR1 and CDR2: MNHEY, SMNVEV (reference sequence). This CDR3 has 17 residues. CDR3 bases: TGTGCCAGCAGTCTTCGAGTAGAATTTGGGGGCAATCAGCCCCAGCATTTT. It specifies CASSLRVEFGGNQPQHF.

In its sample, this clonotype was seen many times. The chain joins TRBV20-1 to TRBJ2-5; D may match TRBD1 or TRBD2 (6 bases each). The ends were cut back, 0 bases at V and 7 bases at J, with 15 bases in the middle. The CDR3 totals 14 residues. Germline V gene data show CDR1 as DFQATT and CDR2 as SNEGSKA (reference sequence). Written as DNA, the CDR3 is TGCAGTGCTAGAGATGGGGGGCCCGGCGGGACCCAGTACTTC. Protein: CSARDGGPGGTQYF.

For this clonotype: A much larger clone lies a single base off, so this may be a read error. V gene TRBV29-1 combines with J gene TRBJ1-1; D may be TRBD1 (6 bases). CDR1 is SQVTM and CDR2 is ANQGSEA in the germline V gene. This CDR3 is 14 amino acids long. In nucleotides, the CDR3 is TGCAGATCCAGGACAGCAAATATAAACACTGAAGCTTTCTTT. It codes for CRSRTANINTEAFF.

This clonotype was seen at least ten times. The V call is TRBV6-6, the J call TRBJ1-1; 11 bases map to TRBD1. CDR3 length equals 15 residues. V dropped 5 bases and J dropped 4; count of bases not matched to a gene: 6. Germline V gene sequence: CDR1 MNHNY, CDR2 SVGAGI (reference sequence). The CDR3 DNA follows: TGTGCCAGCAGTGCTTCCGGGACAGGGGGCACTGAAGCTTTCTTT. Its protein is CASSASGTGGTEAFF.

The sample holds many counts of this clonotype. The chain carries TRBV20-1 and TRBJ1-5; TRBD1 is a possible D gene (6 bases). The ends were cut back, 2 bases at V and 1 base at J, with 15 bases in the middle. CDR1 and CDR2 (germline): DFQATT, SNEGSKA (reference sequence). This CDR3 is 16 amino acids long. The CDR3 loop reads CSARSGGARSNQPQHF. CDR3 sequence (DNA): TGCAGTGCTAGATCCGGGGGCGCGAGAAGCAATCAGCCCCAGCATTTT.

Many counts were recorded for this clonotype. J is TRBJ1-5 and V is TRBV10-3, with D perhaps matching TRBD1 (5 bases). The CDR3 totals 17 residues. Trimming cost V 0 bases and J 4 bases, with 16 bases left between them. Germline CDR1 and CDR2: ENHRY and SYGVKD. The CDR3: CAISESSPGRLNQPQHF. CDR3 DNA: TGTGCCATCAGTGAGTCCTCCCCGGGACGTTTAAATCAGCCCCAGCATTTT.

Remarks on this clonotype: A much more abundant neighbour one base away suggests this may be a read error. V usage is TRBV6-5 and J usage is TRBJ1-5; D gene ambiguous. This CDR3 has 14 amino acids. CDR1 is MNHEY, CDR2 SVGAGI, per germline. The V end was cut by 0 bases, the J end by 6 bases, with 9 bases between. CDR3 region: CASSYSSGSQPQHF. CDR3 nucleotide sequence: TGTGCCAGCAGTTACTCGTCGGGCAGTCAGCCCCAGCATTTT.

This clonotype was seen many times. DNA of the CDR3: TGTGCCAGCAGACAGACAGTCCAAGAGACCCAGTACTTC. Amino acid sequence: CASRQTVQETQYF. V gene TRBV12-3 or TRBV12-4 combines with J gene TRBJ2-5; possibly TRBD1 for D (5 bases). The CDR3 extends over 13 amino acids. V was shortened by 6 bases and J by 1 base, with 9 bases between the two germline ends.

This clonotype was found many times. The chain carries TRBV7-2 and TRBJ2-7, with 14 bases matching TRBD2. The CDR3 extends over 17 amino acids. The V segment lost 5 bases and the J segment 1 base; nucleotides outside the gene matches: 7. The germline V gene encodes CDR1 SGHTA and CDR2 FQGNSA. CDR3 nucleotide sequence: TGTGCCAGCAGCCCCGGGACTAGCGGGGGTCTTTCCTACGAGCAGTACTTC. Translated, it gives CASSPGTSGGLSYEQYF.

This clonotype was observed a single time. The rearrangement uses TRBV6-2 or TRBV6-3 and TRBJ1-4; weak D call: TRBD1 (5 bases). Germline CDR1 is MNHEY and CDR2 is SVGEGT. The CDR3 totals 16 residues. V was shortened by 4 bases and J by 5 bases, with 17 bases between the two germline ends. CDR3 DNA sequence: TGTGCCAGCAGTTCTGCCTGGGACCTTCGGAATGAAAAACTGTTTTTT. As protein: CASSSAWDLRNEKLFF.

About this clonotype: This may stem from a read error, because a much larger clone lies one nucleotide away. J is TRBJ2-7 and V is TRBV25-1; unclear D gene. Per the germline V gene, CDR1 is MGHDK and CDR2 is SYGVNS. The CDR3 runs 11 residues. V lost 7 bases to trimming and J lost 6 bases, with 10 bases between them. CDR3 residues: CASTKTREQYF. The DNA for the CDR3 is TGTGCCAGCACAAAGACGCGCGAGCAGTACTTC.

As regards this clonotype: The junction does not match germline at one end; this may be a read error. The rearrangement joins TRBV4-3 to TRBJ2-7, with 11 positions matching TRBD2. Germline CDR1 reads LGHNA; CDR2 reads YSLEER. The CDR3 runs 17 residues. The CDR3 DNA follows: TGCGCCAGCAGCCGGATTCTAGCGGGGGGACACTACAATGAGCAGCACTTC. Encoded protein: CASSRILAGGHYNEQHF.

This clonotype was picked up a small number of times. This chain uses TRBV18 with TRBJ1-5; D not resolved. The germline V gene has CDR1 KGHSH and CDR2 LQKENI. The CDR3 is 15 residues long. Trimming took off 2 bases at V and 4 bases at J, with 12 bases between the two ends. In nucleotides, the CDR3 is TGTGCCAGCTCACCAACGAGAGACCGTAATCAGCCCCAGCATTTT. Residues: CASSPTRDRNQPQHF.

Turning to this clonotype: This may stem from a read error, because a much larger clone lies one nucleotide away. The CDR3 protein is CASRLANQETQYF. CDR3 DNA: TGTGCCAGCAGGTTAGCGAACCAAGAGACCCAGTACTTC. The chain uses TRBV25-1 and TRBJ2-5; D is possibly TRBD2 (5 bases). From germline, CDR1 is MGHDK and CDR2 SYGVNS. This CDR3 is built from 13 residues. Trimming left V 6 bases short and J 0 bases short, with 8 bases between.

A remark on this clonotype: A much larger clone lies one base from this, so it may be a read error. The chain is built from TRBV7-2 and TRBJ2-1; D gene ambiguous. The germline CDR1 and CDR2 sequences are SGHTA and FQGNSA. The CDR3 is 14 amino acids. The ends were cut back, 2 bases at V and 6 bases at J, with 11 bases in the middle. The CDR3, as DNA: TGTGCCAGCAGCTTAACTTATCAGTGCAATGAGCAGTTCTTC. Amino acids: CASSLTYQCNEQFF. Looking up the rest from reference TRBV7-2 and TRBJ2-1 gives the full variable domain: GAGVSQSPSNKVTEKGKDVELRCDPISGHTALYWYRQSLGQGLEFLIYFQGNSAPDKSGLPSDRFSAERTGGSVSTLTIQRTQQEDSAVYLCASSLTYQCNEQFFGPGTRLTVL.

The chain recombines TRBV7-3 with TRBJ2-3; D possibly corresponds to TRBD2 (6 bases). This CDR3 spans 14 amino acids. From germline, CDR1 is SGHTA and CDR2 FQGTGA. V lost 5 bases to trimming and J lost 4 bases, with 13 bases between them. The CDR3 spells CASSPGRGSDTQYF. CDR3 nucleotides: TGTGCCAGCAGCCCCGGGAGAGGTTCAGATACGCAGTATTTT.

A few counts support this clonotype. V and J are TRBV29-1 and TRBJ2-5; 8 bases line up with TRBD1. The V gene end was trimmed by 3 bases and the J gene end by 6 bases; junction bases not matched to a gene: 9. The CDR3 has 14 amino acids. Germline V gives CDR1 SQVTM, CDR2 ANQGSEA. The CDR3 here is CSVDPDRAGQTQYF. The CDR3, as DNA: TGCAGCGTTGACCCGGACAGGGCGGGTCAGACCCAGTACTTC.

This clonotype was counted only a few times. The J gene is TRBJ1-5, the V gene TRBV2, with D perhaps matching TRBD1 (5 bases). The CDR3 is 13 amino acids. V was trimmed by 4 bases and J by 6 bases, leaving 10 bases between them. Germline CDR1 SNHLY, CDR2 FYNNEI. CDR3 in DNA: TGTGCCAGCAGTGGGGGCCGAGGTCAGCCCCAGCATTTT. This gives the protein CASSGGRGQPQHF.

In its sample, this clonotype was seen many times. This chain uses TRBV11-2 with TRBJ2-1; maybe TRBD2 (7 bases). Between the trimmed V and J ends, which lost 7 bases and 8 bases, there was a span of 21 bases. The CDR3 length is 15 residues. Germline lookup yields CDR1 SGHAT and CDR2 FQNNGV. This CDR3 is CASNTRGGAGDEQFF. The CDR3 DNA reads TGTGCCAGCAACACCCGTGGGGGGGCGGGGGATGAGCAGTTCTTC.

In this sample, this clonotype turned up many times. Written as DNA, the CDR3 is TGTGCCACCAGTTTTGGGGCAGTGAATGAGCAGTTCTTC. Its protein product is CATSFGAVNEQFF. The rearrangement joins TRBV24-1 to TRBJ2-1; D may be TRBD1 (5 bases). This CDR3 region has 13 residues. Germline V gene lookup returns CDR1 KGHDR and CDR2 SFDVKD. V was clipped by 6 bases and J by 7 bases, with 12 bases between them.